The 13 T cell receptor beta chains listed next were all sequenced from one sample in a study of human T cells and chemical hapten exposure. One entry per CDR3 protein results from TCRdb running MiXCR on the RACE reads. The table lists around 380,000 distinct CDR3 sequences, approximately 4.4% of them singletons, with about 2.2% in the top ten. This sample's time point: patch test 1, 2 weeks after DPC sensitization. Regarding treatment: therapeutic diphenylcyclopropenone sensitization with weekly scalp DPC. The source was whole blood, collected in connection with sensitization to the hapten diphenylcyclopropenone (DPC). These receptors originate from a woman aged 50 to 60 with alopecia areata. Some clones in this sample may be carry-over from other donors' samples.

This clonotype was detected only a few times. This chain uses TRBV11-3 with TRBJ2-3; TRBD2 might be the D (6 bases). Trimming left V 1 base short and J 2 bases short, with 13 bases between. The CDR3 length is 16 residues. Per germline, CDR1 SGHNT and CDR2 YENEEA. Written as DNA, the CDR3 is TGTGCCAGCAGCTTAGTGGGGGGAACAGACACAGATACGCAGTATTTT. Translation gives CASSLVGGTDTDTQYF.

The rearrangement links TRBV15 to TRBJ2-7, with 7 bases fitting TRBD1. Germline CDR1 and CDR2: LNHNV and YYDKDF (reference sequence). The CDR3 extends over 13 amino acids. V lost 5 bases to trimming and J lost 3 bases; unmatched junction nucleotides: 4. The CDR3 loop reads CATSDDRVYEQYF. The CDR3 coding sequence is TGTGCCACCAGCGACGACAGGGTCTACGAGCAGTACTTC.

The chain joins TRBV20-1 to TRBJ2-7, with a weak D call TRBD2 (6 bases). Per the germline V gene, CDR1 is DFQATT and CDR2 is SNEGSKA (reference sequence). Trimming took 6 bases from V and 6 from J, leaving 24 bases between them. This CDR3 comprises 15 residues. Here the CDR3 reads CSATTSGTDLLEQYF. In nucleotides, the CDR3 is TGCAGTGCGACAACTTCCGGGACTGACCTCCTCGAGCAGTACTTC.

V usage is TRBV6-1 and J usage is TRBJ2-7; tentatively, D is TRBD1 (5 bases). The CDR3 extends over 14 amino acids. Germline loops: CDR1 MNHNS, CDR2 SASEGT. Between the trimmed V and J ends, which lost 5 bases and 2 bases, there was a span of 13 bases. CDR3 nucleotides: TGTGCCAGCAGTCCGACAGCCCTCACCTACGAGCAGTACTTC. This translates into CASSPTALTYEQYF.

A few counts support this clonotype. This chain links TRBV12-3 or TRBV12-4 with TRBJ2-2; possible D gene TRBD1, 6 bases. V lost 6 bases, J lost 7 bases, and 12 bases lay in between. This CDR3 contains 13 residues. CDR3 sequence (DNA): TGTGCCAGCAGCTTACAGGGTTACGGGGAGCTGTTTTTT. Residues: CASSLQGYGELFF.

This clonotype was recorded many times. The CDR3 region is CSARGRGTSGKETQYF. The CDR3 DNA follows: TGCAGTGCTAGAGGCCGGGGGACTAGCGGTAAAGAGACCCAGTACTTC. The chain couples TRBV20-1 to TRBJ2-5; 11 nucleotides match TRBD2. Trimming took 1 base from V and 3 from J; bases not matched to a gene: 7. The germline CDR1 and CDR2 sequences are DFQATT and SNEGSKA (reference sequence). This CDR3 has 16 residues.

This clonotype was counted ten times or more. Here the CDR3 reads CASSKGDNKNIQYF. The CDR3 nucleotides are TGTGCCAGCAGCAAAGGGGACAACAAAAACATTCAGTACTTC. The chain couples TRBV21-1 to TRBJ2-4; TRBD1, as called in the table, went unchecked against the DNA. TRBV21-1 is a documented pseudogene. The CDR3 spans 14 residues.

This clonotype was seen at least ten times. J is TRBJ2-1 and V is TRBV11-2; D may be TRBD2 (5 bases). Germline CDR1 is SGHAT and CDR2 is FQNNGV. V gave up 1 base and J gave up 9 bases, with 10 bases separating them. The CDR3 has 13 amino acids. CDR3 sequence (DNA): TGTGCCAGCAGCTTAGCCTGGAGGACTGAGCAGTTCTTC. Translating gives CASSLAWRTEQFF.

This clonotype came up many times. The chain links TRBV5-4 to TRBJ2-5; 8 bases match TRBD1. Germline trimming cut 3 bases from V and 4 bases from J; bases unmatched to any gene: 8. The CDR3 covers 15 residues. Looked up from germline, CDR1 is SGHNT and CDR2 is YYREEE (reference sequence). The CDR3 DNA is TGTGCCAGCAGCTCGCAGGGGGCTCGAGGAGAGACCCAGTACTTC. It specifies CASSSQGARGETQYF.

Ten or more counts support this clonotype. V gene TRBV12-3 or TRBV12-4 combines with J gene TRBJ1-2, with D perhaps TRBD1 (5 bases). This CDR3 region has 13 residues. V was pared by 3 bases and J by 8 bases, with 13 bases between. DNA for the CDR3: TGTGCCAGCAGTTTCTCAGGGTGGCGGGGCTACACCTTC. Protein sequence: CASSFSGWRGYTF.

This clonotype was counted many times. This rearrangement joins TRBV20-1 to TRBJ2-7; a weak D match, TRBD2 (5 bases). Looked up from germline, CDR1 is DFQATT and CDR2 is SNEGSKA (reference sequence). Trimming took 3 bases from V and 3 from J, leaving 21 bases between them. The CDR3 length is 16 residues. The CDR3: CSASSTFAERFYEQYF. Written as DNA, the CDR3 is TGCAGTGCTAGCTCTACTTTCGCGGAGCGGTTCTACGAGCAGTACTTC.

This clonotype was recorded many times. V is TRBV25-1 and J is TRBJ1-4; 9 bases map to TRBD1. The CDR3 consists of 18 residues. Germline V gives CDR1 MGHDK, CDR2 SYGVNS. After removal of 4 bases from V and 13 bases from J, the junction contained 22 bases not matched to a gene. The CDR3 sequence: CASSGAGQGKSRVPGLFF. The CDR3 nucleotides read TGTGCCAGCAGTGGCGCGGGACAGGGAAAATCCCGCGTCCCCGGACTGTTTTTT.

This clonotype appeared many times. V usage is TRBV4-1 and J usage is TRBJ2-7, with 10 bases aligning to TRBD2. Germline loops: CDR1 MGHRA, CDR2 YSYEKL. This CDR3 is built from 15 residues. The J segment lost 7 bases and the V segment lost 4 bases, leaving 10 bases of the junction unmatched. The CDR3 here is CASSLGSGGAVEQYF. CDR3 bases: TGCGCCAGCAGCCTCGGAAGCGGGGGGGCGGTGGAGCAGTACTTC.